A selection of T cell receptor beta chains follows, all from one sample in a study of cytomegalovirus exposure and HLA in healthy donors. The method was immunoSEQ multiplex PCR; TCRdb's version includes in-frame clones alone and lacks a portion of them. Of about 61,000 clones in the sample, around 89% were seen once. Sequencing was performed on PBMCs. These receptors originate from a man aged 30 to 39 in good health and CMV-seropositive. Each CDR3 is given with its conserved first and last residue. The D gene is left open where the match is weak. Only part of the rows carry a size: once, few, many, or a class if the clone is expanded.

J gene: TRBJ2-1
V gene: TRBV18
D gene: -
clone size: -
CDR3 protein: CASSSQGGLEQFF
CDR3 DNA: TGTGCCAGCTCCTCACAAGGGGGTTTGGAGCAGTTCTTC

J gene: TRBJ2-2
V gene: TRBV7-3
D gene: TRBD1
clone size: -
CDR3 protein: CASSPGTGEELFF
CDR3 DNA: TGTGCCAGCAGCCCCGGGACAGGGGAGGAACTGTTTTTT

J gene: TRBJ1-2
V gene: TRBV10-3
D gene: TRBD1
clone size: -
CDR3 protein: CAICGQGKGYGYTF
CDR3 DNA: TGTGCCATCTGTGGACAGGGGAAGGGCTATGGCTACACCTTC

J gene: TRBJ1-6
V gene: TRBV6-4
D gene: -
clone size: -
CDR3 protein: CASSGGDGAENSPLHF
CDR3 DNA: TGTGCCAGCAGTGGGGGGGACGGAGCCGAGAATTCACCCCTCCACTTT

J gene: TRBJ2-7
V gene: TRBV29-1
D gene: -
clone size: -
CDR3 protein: CSVGQGRNEQYF
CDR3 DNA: TGCAGCGTTGGTCAGGGGCGGAACGAGCAGTACTTC

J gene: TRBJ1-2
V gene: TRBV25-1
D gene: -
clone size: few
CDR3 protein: CASSESLGVRGYTF
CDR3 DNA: TGTGCCAGCAGTGAATCTCTGGGAGTGAGGGGCTACACCTTC

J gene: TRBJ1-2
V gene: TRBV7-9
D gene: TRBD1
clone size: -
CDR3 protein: CSSSPGGTGEDGYTF
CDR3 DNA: TGTTCCAGCAGCCCGGGGGGGACAGGGGAAGATGGCTACACCTTC

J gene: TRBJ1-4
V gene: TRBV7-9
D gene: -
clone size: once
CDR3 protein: CASSLRRGAANEKLFF
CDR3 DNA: TGTGCCAGCAGCCTTCGGCGTGGCGCGGCTAATGAAAAACTGTTTTTT

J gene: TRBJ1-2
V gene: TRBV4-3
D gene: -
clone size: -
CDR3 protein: CASSQDAVADTQDGYTF
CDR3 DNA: TGCGCCAGCAGCCAAGATGCCGTGGCAGACACCCAAGATGGCTACACCTTC

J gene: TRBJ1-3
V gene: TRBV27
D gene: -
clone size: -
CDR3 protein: CASSPSRGLSGNTIYF
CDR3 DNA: TGTGCCAGCAGTCCTTCGCGGGGATTGTCAGGAAACACCATATATTTT

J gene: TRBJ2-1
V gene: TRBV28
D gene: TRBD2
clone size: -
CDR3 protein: CASRFGGSGSDEQFF
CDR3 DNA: TGTGCCAGCAGATTCGGGGGTAGCGGGAGTGATGAGCAGTTCTTC

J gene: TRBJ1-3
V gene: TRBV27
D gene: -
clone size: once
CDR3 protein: CASSPAGSGNTIYF
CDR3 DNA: TGTGCCAGCAGCCCCGCGGGTTCTGGAAACACCATATATTTT

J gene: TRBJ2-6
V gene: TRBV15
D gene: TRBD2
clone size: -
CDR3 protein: CATSSGGSSGANVLTF
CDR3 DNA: TGTGCCACCAGCTCGGGAGGTAGCTCTGGGGCCAACGTCCTGACTTTC

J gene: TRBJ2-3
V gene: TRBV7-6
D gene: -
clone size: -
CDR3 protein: CASSLAGGEGDTQYF
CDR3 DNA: TGTGCCAGCAGCTTAGCGGGCGGAGAGGGAGATACGCAGTATTTT

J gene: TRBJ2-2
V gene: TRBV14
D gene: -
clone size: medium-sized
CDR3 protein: CASSPLAGELFF
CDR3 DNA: TGTGCCAGCAGCCCTCTAGCCGGGGAGCTGTTTTTT

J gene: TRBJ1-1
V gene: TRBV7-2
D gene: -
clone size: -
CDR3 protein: CASSLVSGENTEAFF
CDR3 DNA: TGTGCCAGCAGCTTAGTCTCGGGAGAGAACACTGAAGCTTTCTTT

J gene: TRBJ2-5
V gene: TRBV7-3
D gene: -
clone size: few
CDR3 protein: CASSATSRETQYF
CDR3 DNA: TGTGCCAGCAGTGCGACTAGTAGGGAGACCCAGTACTTC

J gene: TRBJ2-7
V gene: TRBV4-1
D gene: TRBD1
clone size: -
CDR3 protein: CASSQEWTGNEQYF
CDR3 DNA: TGCGCCAGCAGCCAAGAGTGGACAGGGAACGAGCAGTACTTC

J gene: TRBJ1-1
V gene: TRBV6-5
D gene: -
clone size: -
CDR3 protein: CASSYGREAFF
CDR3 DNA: TGTGCCAGCAGTTACGGCAGGGAAGCTTTCTTT

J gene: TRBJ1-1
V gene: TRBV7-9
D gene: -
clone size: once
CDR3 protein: CASSPGSEAFF
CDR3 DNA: TGTGCCAGCAGCCCCGGGAGCGAAGCTTTCTTT

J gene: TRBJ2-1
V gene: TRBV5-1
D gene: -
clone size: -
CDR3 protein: CASSLVGGPSEQFF
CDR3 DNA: TGCGCCAGCAGCTTGGTCGGCGGGCCGTCAGAGCAGTTCTTC

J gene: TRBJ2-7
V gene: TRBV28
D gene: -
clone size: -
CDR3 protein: CASRFKGAEQYF
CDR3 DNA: TGTGCCAGCAGATTCAAAGGGGCCGAGCAGTACTTC

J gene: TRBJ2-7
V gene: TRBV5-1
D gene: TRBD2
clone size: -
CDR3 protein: CASSLPSGNEQYF
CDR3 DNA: TGCGCCAGCAGCTTACCTAGCGGGAACGAGCAGTACTTC

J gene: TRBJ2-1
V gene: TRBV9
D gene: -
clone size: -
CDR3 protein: CASSPSGGYNEQFF
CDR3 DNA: TGTGCCAGCAGCCCCTCGGGTGGGTACAATGAGCAGTTCTTC

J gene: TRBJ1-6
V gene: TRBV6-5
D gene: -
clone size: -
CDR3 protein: CASSYLPGDGSPLHF
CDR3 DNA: TGTGCCAGCAGTTACCTCCCAGGGGACGGTTCACCCCTCCACTTT

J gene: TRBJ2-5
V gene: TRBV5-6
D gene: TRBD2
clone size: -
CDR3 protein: CASSLLAGDETQYF
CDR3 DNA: TGTGCCAGCAGCCTCCTAGCGGGAGATGAGACCCAGTACTTC

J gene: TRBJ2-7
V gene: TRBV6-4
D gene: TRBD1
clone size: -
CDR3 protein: CASSESGTGDEQYF
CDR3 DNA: TGTGCCAGCAGTGAAAGTGGGACAGGCGACGAGCAGTACTTC

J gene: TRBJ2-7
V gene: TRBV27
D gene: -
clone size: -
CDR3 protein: CASSRSGYVNEQYF
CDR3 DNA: TGTGCCAGCAGTAGGTCCGGGTACGTAAACGAGCAGTACTTC

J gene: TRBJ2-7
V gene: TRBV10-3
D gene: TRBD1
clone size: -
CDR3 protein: CAISIAGTGAYEQYF
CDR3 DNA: TGTGCCATCAGTATCGCCGGGACAGGAGCCTACGAGCAGTACTTC

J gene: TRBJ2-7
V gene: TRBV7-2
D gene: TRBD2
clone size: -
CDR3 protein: CASSLVAGDYEQYF
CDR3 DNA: TGTGCCAGCAGCTTAGTGGCGGGGGACTACGAGCAGTACTTC

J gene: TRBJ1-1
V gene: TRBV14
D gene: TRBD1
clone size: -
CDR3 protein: CASSQDKLAPTGETEAFF
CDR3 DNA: TGTGCCAGCAGCCAAGATAAGCTAGCTCCTACAGGGGAAACTGAAGCTTTCTTT

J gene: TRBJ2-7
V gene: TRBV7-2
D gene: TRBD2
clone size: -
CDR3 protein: CASSLDREALSEQYF
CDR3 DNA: TGTGCCAGCAGCTTAGACCGGGAGGCCCTTTCCGAGCAGTACTTC

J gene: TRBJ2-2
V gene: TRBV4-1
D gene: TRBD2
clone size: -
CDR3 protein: CASSQVGAGGTGELFF
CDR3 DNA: TGCGCCAGCAGCCAAGTCGGGGCGGGAGGCACCGGGGAGCTGTTTTTT

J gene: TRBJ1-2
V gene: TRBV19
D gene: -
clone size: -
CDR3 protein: CASGGNYGYTF
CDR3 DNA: TGTGCCAGTGGCGGGAACTATGGCTACACCTTC

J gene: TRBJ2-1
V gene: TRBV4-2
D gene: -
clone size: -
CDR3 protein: CASSQVSSDSYNEQFF
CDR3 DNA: TGTGCCAGCAGCCAAGTTTCTAGCGACTCCTACAATGAGCAGTTCTTC

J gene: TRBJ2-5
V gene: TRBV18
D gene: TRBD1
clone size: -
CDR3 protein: CASSFTGGAETQYF
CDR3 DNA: TGTGCCAGCTCATTCACAGGGGGCGCGGAGACCCAGTACTTC

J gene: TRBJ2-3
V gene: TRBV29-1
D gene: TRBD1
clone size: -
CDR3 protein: CSVPGQGTDTQYF
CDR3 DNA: TGCAGCGTCCCGGGACAGGGTACAGATACGCAGTATTTT

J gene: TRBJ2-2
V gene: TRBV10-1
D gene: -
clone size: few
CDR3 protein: CASSAGDTGELFF
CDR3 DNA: TGCGCCAGCAGTGCGGGAGACACCGGGGAGCTGTTTTTT

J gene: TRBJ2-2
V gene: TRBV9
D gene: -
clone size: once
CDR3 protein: CASSPTGLWNTGELFF
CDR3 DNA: TGTGCCAGCAGTCCTACGGGACTTTGGAACACCGGGGAGCTGTTTTTT

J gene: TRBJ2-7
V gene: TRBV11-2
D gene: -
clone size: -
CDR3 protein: CASSLYSYEQYF
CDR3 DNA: TGTGCCAGCAGCTTATATTCCTACGAGCAGTACTTC

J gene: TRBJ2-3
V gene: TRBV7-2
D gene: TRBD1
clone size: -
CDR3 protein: CASSSGTVFGTQYF
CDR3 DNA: TGTGCCAGCAGCTCCGGGACAGTGTTCGGTACGCAGTATTTT

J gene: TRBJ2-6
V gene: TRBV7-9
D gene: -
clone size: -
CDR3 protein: CASSSSWPGANVLTF
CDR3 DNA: TGTGCCAGCAGCTCTAGCTGGCCTGGGGCCAACGTCCTGACTTTC

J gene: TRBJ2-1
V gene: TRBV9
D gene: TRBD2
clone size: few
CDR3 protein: CASSPRGSGSPKAYNEQFF
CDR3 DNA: TGTGCCAGCAGCCCCCGCGGTAGCGGGAGCCCTAAAGCCTACAATGAGCAGTTCTTC

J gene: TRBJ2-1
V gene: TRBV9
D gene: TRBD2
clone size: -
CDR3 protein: CASSVRAELLGGDEQFF
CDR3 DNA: TGTGCCAGCAGCGTCAGAGCGGAGCTACTTGGGGGGGATGAGCAGTTCTTC

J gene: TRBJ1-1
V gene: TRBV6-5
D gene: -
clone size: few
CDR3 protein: CASRPRGNAEAFF
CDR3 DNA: TGTGCCAGCAGGCCTCGAGGGAACGCTGAAGCTTTCTTT

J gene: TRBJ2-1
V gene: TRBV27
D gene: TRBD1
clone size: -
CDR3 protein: CASKSQGAGYNEQFF
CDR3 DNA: TGTGCCAGCAAAAGTCAGGGGGCGGGATACAATGAGCAGTTCTTC

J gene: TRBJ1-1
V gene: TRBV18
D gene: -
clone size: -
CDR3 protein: CASSSMNTEAFF
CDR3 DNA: TGTGCCAGCTCATCAATGAACACTGAAGCTTTCTTT

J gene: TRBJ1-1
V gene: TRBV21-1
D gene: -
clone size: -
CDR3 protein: CASSTRGGEGYLEAFF
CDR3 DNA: TGTGCCAGCAGCACCCGGGGAGGGGAGGGATACTTGGAAGCTTTCTTT

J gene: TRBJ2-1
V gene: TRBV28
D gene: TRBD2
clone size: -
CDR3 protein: CASSPLAGLAGSNEQFF
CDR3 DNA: TGTGCCAGCAGTCCCTTGGCGGGACTAGCGGGATCTAATGAGCAGTTCTTC

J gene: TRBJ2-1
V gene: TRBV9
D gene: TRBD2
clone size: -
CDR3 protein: CASSVATGGSYNEQFF
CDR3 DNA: TGTGCCAGCAGCGTAGCTACGGGGGGGTCCTACAATGAGCAGTTCTTC

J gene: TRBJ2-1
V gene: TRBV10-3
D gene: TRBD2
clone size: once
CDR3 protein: CAISESKLAGTDEQFF
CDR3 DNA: TGTGCCATCAGTGAGTCGAAACTAGCGGGAACCGATGAGCAGTTCTTC

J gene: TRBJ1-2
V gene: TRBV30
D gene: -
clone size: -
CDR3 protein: CAWRRGGGDYGYTF
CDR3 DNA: TGTGCCTGGAGGAGGGGGGGCGGTGACTATGGCTACACCTTC

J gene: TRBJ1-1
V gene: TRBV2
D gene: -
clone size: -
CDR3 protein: CASSDFRGNTEAFF
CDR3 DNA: TGTGCCAGCAGTGACTTCCGAGGGAACACTGAAGCTTTCTTT

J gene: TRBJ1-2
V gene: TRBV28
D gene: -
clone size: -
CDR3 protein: CASSRQDVYGYTF
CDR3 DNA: TGTGCCAGCAGTCGACAGGACGTCTATGGCTACACCTTC

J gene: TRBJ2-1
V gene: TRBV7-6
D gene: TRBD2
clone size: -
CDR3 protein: CASSFGTSVYNEQFF
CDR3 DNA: TGTGCCAGCAGCTTTGGGACTAGCGTTTACAATGAGCAGTTCTTC

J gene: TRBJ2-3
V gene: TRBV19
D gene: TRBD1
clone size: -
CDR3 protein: CASSIKAGQGNTDTQYF
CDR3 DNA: TGTGCCAGTAGTATAAAAGCGGGACAGGGAAACACAGATACGCAGTATTTT

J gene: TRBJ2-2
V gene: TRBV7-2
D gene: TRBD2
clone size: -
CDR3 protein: CASSLGRTGELFF
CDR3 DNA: TGTGCCAGCAGCCTCGGGAGGACCGGGGAGCTGTTTTTT

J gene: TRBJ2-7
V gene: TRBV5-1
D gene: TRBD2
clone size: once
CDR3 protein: CASSGGLAGSYEQYF
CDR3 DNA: TGCGCCAGCAGCGGGGGACTAGCGGGCTCCTACGAGCAGTACTTC

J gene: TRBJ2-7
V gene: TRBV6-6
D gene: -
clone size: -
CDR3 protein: CASSYSRDINEQYF
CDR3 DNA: TGTGCCAGCAGTTACTCCCGGGACATTAACGAGCAGTACTTC

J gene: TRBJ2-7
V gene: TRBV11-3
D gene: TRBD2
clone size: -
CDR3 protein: CASSARTSGGSYEQYF
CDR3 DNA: TGTGCCAGCAGCGCCCGAACTAGCGGGGGATCCTACGAGCAGTACTTC